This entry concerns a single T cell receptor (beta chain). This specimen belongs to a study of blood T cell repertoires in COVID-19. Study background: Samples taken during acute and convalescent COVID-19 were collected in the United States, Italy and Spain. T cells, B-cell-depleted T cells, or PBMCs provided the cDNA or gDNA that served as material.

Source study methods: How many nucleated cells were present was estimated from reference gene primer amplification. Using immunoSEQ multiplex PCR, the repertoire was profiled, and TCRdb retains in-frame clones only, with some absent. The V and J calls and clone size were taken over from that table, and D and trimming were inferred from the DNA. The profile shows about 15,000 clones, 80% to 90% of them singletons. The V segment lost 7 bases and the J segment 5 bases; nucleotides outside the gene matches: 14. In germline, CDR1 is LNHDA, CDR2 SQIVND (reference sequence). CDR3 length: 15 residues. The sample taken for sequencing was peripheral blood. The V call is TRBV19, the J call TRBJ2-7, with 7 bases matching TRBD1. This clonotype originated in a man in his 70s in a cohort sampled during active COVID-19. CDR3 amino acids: CASTPGQPRSNEQYF. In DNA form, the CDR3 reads TGTGCCAGTACCCCGGGACAGCCTAGGAGCAACGAGCAGTACTTC.